Listed below are T cell receptor beta chains from one sample, sequenced in a study of graft-versus-host responses after intestinal transplantation. Only in-frame clones appear in the TCRdb table, and some are missing; sequencing was by immunoSEQ multiplex PCR. Of about 2,200 clones in the sample, around 33% are singletons; the top ten hold less than 35%. The material was alloreactive CD8+ T cells from a mixed lymphocyte reaction culture, obtained before transplantation. Receptor source: a human patient who was an organ donor for intestinal transplantation. Both conserved end residues are part of each CDR3. D genes are given only for firm matches. The listing skips clone size in some rows; elsewhere it reads once, few, many or a size class.

J: TRBJ2-7; size: -; V: TRBV27; D: -; CDR3: CASRGAIEQYF; DNA: TGTGCCAGCAGAGGGGCTATCGAGCAGTACTTC
J: TRBJ1-4; size: few; V: TRBV7-9; D: -; CDR3: CASSTIGGLKEKLFF; DNA: TGTGCCAGCAGCACAATAGGGGGGCTTAAGGAAAAACTGTTTTTT
J: TRBJ1-3; size: -; V: TRBV27; D: TRBD1; CDR3: CASSQVRGPGNTIYF; DNA: TGTGCCAGCAGTCAAGTCAGGGGGCCCGGAAACACCATATATTTT
J: TRBJ1-5; size: few; V: TRBV4-1; D: -; CDR3: CASSQRVTMNQPQHF; DNA: TGCGCCAGCAGCCAGAGAGTTACGATGAATCAGCCCCAGCATTTT
J: TRBJ2-7; size: few; V: TRBV28; D: TRBD1; CDR3: CASSRPVFGTGGSYEQYF; DNA: TGTGCCAGCAGTAGGCCAGTATTCGGGACAGGGGGCTCCTACGAGCAGTACTTC
J: TRBJ2-2; size: few; V: TRBV7-9; D: -; CDR3: CASSSPVGELFF; DNA: TGTGCCAGCAGCTCCCCGGTCGGGGAGCTGTTTTTT
J: TRBJ1-1; size: -; V: TRBV7-9; D: TRBD1; CDR3: CASSPKFLTGPYENTEAFF; DNA: TGTGCCAGCAGCCCCAAATTCTTGACAGGGCCCTACGAGAACACTGAAGCTTTCTTT
J: TRBJ2-2; size: medium-sized; V: TRBV4-1; D: TRBD1; CDR3: CASSQDRFFLGTGGTGELFF; DNA: TGCGCCAGCAGCCAAGATCGCTTCTTTCTCGGGACAGGGGGCACCGGGGAGCTGTTTTTT
J: TRBJ1-2; size: large; V: TRBV29-1; D: TRBD1; CDR3: CSSDPGQGGYTF; DNA: TGCAGCTCGGATCCGGGACAGGGAGGCTACACCTTC
J: TRBJ2-1; size: large; V: TRBV4-1; D: TRBD2; CDR3: CASSQEYAGTINEQFF; DNA: TGCGCCAGCAGCCAAGAATATGCGGGGACTATCAATGAGCAGTTCTTC
J: TRBJ2-3; size: few; V: TRBV9; D: -; CDR3: CASSISGSTDTQYF; DNA: TGTGCCAGCAGCATCAGCGGGAGCACAGATACGCAGTATTTT
J: TRBJ2-1; size: few; V: TRBV7-3; D: TRBD2; CDR3: CASSLFGGAGNEQFF; DNA: TGTGCCAGCAGCTTGTTCGGGGGGGCGGGGAATGAGCAGTTCTTC
J: TRBJ2-1; size: -; V: TRBV4-1; D: -; CDR3: CASSSIVDNEQFF; DNA: TGCGCCAGCAGCTCCATAGTAGACAATGAGCAGTTCTTC
J: TRBJ1-2; size: few; V: TRBV18; D: TRBD1; CDR3: CASSTGTAPSGYTF; DNA: TGTGCCAGCTCAACCGGGACAGCCCCGAGTGGCTACACCTTC
J: TRBJ1-2; size: -; V: TRBV6-6; D: TRBD1; CDR3: CASSYSTGYDYGYTF; DNA: TGTGCCAGCAGTTACTCGACAGGGTATGACTATGGCTACACCTTC
J: TRBJ1-6; size: -; V: TRBV6-1; D: -; CDR3: CASSASIYNSPLHF; DNA: TGTGCCAGCAGCGCGAGTATCTATAATTCACCCCTCCACTTT
J: TRBJ1-1; size: -; V: TRBV2; D: -; CDR3: CASSEIGFEAFF; DNA: TGTGCCAGCAGTGAAATCGGGTTTGAAGCTTTCTTT
J: TRBJ2-2; size: -; V: TRBV30; D: -; CDR3: CAWSVTGSGELFF; DNA: TGTGCCTGGAGTGTTACAGGGTCCGGGGAGCTGTTTTTT
J: TRBJ2-3; size: -; V: TRBV28; D: -; CDR3: CASSLLGDGIYTDTQYF; DNA: TGTGCCAGCAGTTTATTAGGGGACGGAATATACACAGATACGCAGTATTTT
J: TRBJ2-1; size: few; V: TRBV28; D: TRBD2; CDR3: CASSSIHGGVWFF; DNA: TGTGCCAGCAGTTCCATCCACGGGGGGGTTTGGTTCTTC
J: TRBJ2-7; size: few; V: TRBV7-9; D: TRBD2; CDR3: CASSPVPLRGDPYEQYF; DNA: TGTGCCAGCAGCCCCGTCCCGCTTCGGGGGGACCCCTACGAGCAGTACTTC